The 16 T cell receptor beta chains reported below all come from one sample, sequenced in a study of identical twins. TCRdb reprocessed the 5' RACE reads with MiXCR, giving one entry per CDR3 protein. This sample has around 510,000 distinct CDR3 sequences, with 13% to 15% found just once. The same specimen was also included in a second study, on yellow fever vaccine responses in identical twins.

Sequencing was done on a sample of CD4+ T cells sorted from blood. All receptors derive from a woman aged 18-29 years in good health.

Only a few counts were recorded for this clonotype. The chain recombines TRBV7-9 with TRBJ1-6, with 7 positions matching TRBD1. V shed 1 base and J 6 bases; nucleotides not matched to a gene: 3. Germline values: CDR1 SEHNR, CDR2 FQNEAQ (reference sequence). This CDR3 spans 15 amino acids. The CDR3 nucleotides read TGTGCCAGCAGCTTAGGTGACAGGGTTAATTCACCCCTCCACTTT. Residues: CASSLGDRVNSPLHF.

This clonotype was detected only a few times. The genes are TRBV6-1 and TRBJ2-1, with D unclear. Trimming stripped 8 bases from V and 0 bases from J, with 8 bases between. This CDR3 contains 13 residues. CDR1 is MNHNS and CDR2 is SASEGT in the germline V gene. The CDR3 sequence is CASGRSSYNEQFF. The CDR3 bases are TGTGCCAGCGGACGCAGCTCCTACAATGAGCAGTTCTTC.

The rearrangement links TRBV29-1 to TRBJ2-5, with D perhaps TRBD2 (6 bases). The germline gives CDR1 SQVTM, CDR2 ANQGSEA. V shed 0 bases and J shed 8 bases, with 13 bases lying between them. This CDR3 region has 13 residues. CDR3 in DNA: TGCAGCGTTGAAGAAGGTTGGCGGGGAACCCAGTACTTC. It specifies CSVEEGWRGTQYF.

This chain's CDR3 is CASSEGLAGARGRTQYF. CDR3 in DNA: TGTGCCAGCAGCGAAGGACTAGCGGGAGCGAGAGGCCGAACGCAGTATTTT. The rearrangement links TRBV7-2 to TRBJ2-3; TRBD2 matches 13 bases. After removal of 5 bases from V and 9 bases from J, the junction contained 14 bases not matched to a gene. CDR1 is SGHTA, CDR2 FQGNSA, per germline. The CDR3 extends over 17 amino acids. Variable domain in full (rest from reference TRBV7-2 and TRBJ2-3): GAGVSQSPSNKVTEKGKDVELRCDPISGHTALYWYRQSLGQGLEFLIYFQGNSAPDKSGLPSDRFSAERTGGSVSTLTIQRTQQEDSAVYLCASSEGLAGARGRTQYFGPGTRLTVL.

This clonotype appeared many times. The chain has TRBV7-3 and TRBJ2-2; perhaps D is TRBD1 or TRBD2 (5 bases each). This CDR3 region has 14 residues. Germline V lookup: CDR1 SGHTA, CDR2 FQGTGA. The germline V and J ends were trimmed by 2 bases and 4 bases, with 8 bases remaining between them. The CDR3 sequence: CASSLAGTTGELFF. The CDR3, as DNA: TGTGCCAGCAGCTTAGCAGGGACCACCGGGGAGCTGTTTTTT.

The V gene is TRBV29-1, the J gene TRBJ1-2; 9 bases are shared with TRBD1. The CDR3 contains 13 residues. V shed 5 bases, J shed 5 bases, and the junction held 6 bases outside the gene matches. Germline CDR1 is SQVTM and CDR2 is ANQGSEA. The CDR3 reads CSVHRGQGYGYTF. The CDR3 DNA follows: TGCAGCGTTCACAGGGGGCAGGGATATGGCTACACCTTC. Full variable domain (missing parts from reference TRBV29-1 and TRBJ1-2): SAVISQKPSRDICQRGTSLTIQCQVDSQVTMMFWYRQQPGQSLTLIATANQGSEATYESGFVIDKFPISRPNLTFSTLTVSNMSPEDSSIYLCSVHRGQGYGYTFGSGTRLTVV.

The CDR3 bases are TGTGCCAGCAGTTTCCGTTCTACTAGCGGCCTCTCCTACGAGCAGTACTTC. It codes for CASSFRSTSGLSYEQYF. This chain connects TRBV27 to TRBJ2-7; 8 bases match TRBD2. This CDR3 region has 17 residues. The germline CDR1 and CDR2 sequences are MNHEY and SMNVEV (reference sequence). The ends lost 3 bases at V and 0 bases at J; junction bases unmatched: 10.

This chain links TRBV20-1 with TRBJ2-1; 8 positions agree with TRBD2. V was pared by 4 bases and J by 6 bases, with 5 bases of the junction left unmatched. This CDR3 is 13 amino acids long. From germline, CDR1 is DFQATT and CDR2 SNEGSKA (reference sequence). The CDR3 is CSATGTRSNEQFF. The CDR3 region has the DNA TGCAGTGCTACGGGGACTAGATCCAATGAGCAGTTCTTC.

As to this clonotype: One end of the junction is discordant with germline, which a read error may explain. V usage is TRBV20-1 and J usage is TRBJ2-1, with D uncertain. CDR1 is DFQATT and CDR2 is SNEGSKA in the germline V gene (reference sequence). The CDR3 spans 14 residues. The DNA for the CDR3 is TGCAGTGCTAGAGAGATTGCCGGCCTCAGCGAGCAGTTATTC. The encoded protein is CSAREIAGLSEQLF.

This clonotype was recorded many times. The chain uses TRBV12-3 or TRBV12-4 and TRBJ2-2; D uncertain. This CDR3 contains 14 residues. V dropped 3 bases and J dropped 4 bases, with 9 bases sitting between them. CDR3 sequence (DNA): TGTGCCAGCAGTTTGCGACGGTTCACCGGGGAGCTGTTTTTT. Encoded protein: CASSLRRFTGELFF.

The gene calls are TRBV9 and TRBJ1-1; perhaps TRBD1 as D (5 bases). V lost 4 bases to trimming and J lost 3 bases, with 13 bases between them. CDR3 length: 14 amino acids. The V gene's germline CDR1 is SGDLS and CDR2 YYNGEE. The CDR3, as DNA: TGTGCCAGCAGCCGGGTACAGGTGGACACTGAAGCTTTCTTT. As protein: CASSRVQVDTEAFF.

This clonotype was seen a handful of times. The chain links TRBV19 to TRBJ2-2; no clear D. This CDR3 region has 13 residues. Trimming took 5 bases from V and 6 from J, leaving 10 bases between them. Per germline, CDR1 LNHDA and CDR2 SQIVND (reference sequence). CDR3 residues: CASSLTYPGELFF. CDR3 DNA sequence: TGTGCCAGTAGTTTAACGTACCCCGGGGAGCTGTTTTTT.

The J gene is TRBJ2-3, the V gene TRBV10-3; D is uncertain. CDR1 is ENHRY, CDR2 SYGVKD, per germline. Trimming cost V 11 bases and J 4 bases, with 13 bases left between them. This CDR3 contains 12 residues. The CDR3 loop reads CASGPIPDTQYF. DNA of the CDR3: TGTGCCTCCGGGCCCATCCCAGATACGCAGTATTTT.

This chain uses TRBV7-3 with TRBJ1-4, with 8 bases that match TRBD1. The trim removed 3 bases at V and 8 bases at J, leaving 5 bases unmatched. The CDR3 runs to 14 residues. CDR1 is SGHTA, CDR2 FQGTGA, per germline. The CDR3 DNA sequence: TGTGCCAGCAGCTTGACAGGGACAGGAGAAAAACTGTTTTTT. This sequence encodes CASSLTGTGEKLFF.

The V gene is TRBV10-3, the J gene TRBJ2-7; D possibly corresponds to TRBD1 (6 bases). The CDR3 totals 13 residues. V lost 7 bases and J 3 bases, leaving 13 bases between the germline ends. In germline, CDR1 is ENHRY, CDR2 SYGVKD. CDR3 DNA: TGTGCCATCAAGAGTTTGGACAGCTACGAGCAGTACTTC. It codes for CAIKSLDSYEQYF.

J is TRBJ2-1 and V is TRBV7-9; 12 nucleotides match TRBD2. The CDR3 has 15 amino acids. V shed 5 bases and J 7 bases; nucleotides not matched to a gene: 6. The germline CDR1 and CDR2 sequences are SEHNR and FQNEAQ (reference sequence). In DNA, the CDR3 is TGTGCCAGCAGCACTGGACTAGCGGGAATGAATGAGCAGTTCTTC. This encodes CASSTGLAGMNEQFF.